This TCR beta chain was documented in a study of blood T cell repertoires in COVID-19. Study background: Sites in the United States, Italy and Spain provided acute and convalescent COVID-19 samples.

The CDR3 is made up of 13 amino acids. Germline-derived CDR1 and CDR2 are SEHNR and FQNEAQ (reference sequence). V was pared by 1 base and J by 6 bases, with 3 bases of the junction left unmatched. The sample holds a few counts of this clone. Per the original methods: Counts of nucleated cells, estimated from reference gene primer amplification, were obtained. Assay: immunoSEQ multiplex PCR; the TCRdb copy retains only in-frame clones and omits some. V, J and clone size are those of that table, while D and trimming were read from the DNA. The top ten hold 11% to 15% of the sample, which has almost 35,000 clones, around nine tenths seen once.

The specimen sequenced was peripheral blood. J is TRBJ2-7 and V is TRBV7-9; 7 bases align to TRBD2. The TCR sequence derives from a man aged 60 to 75 with active COVID-19. CDR3 sequence reads: CASSLGGGGEQYF. The CDR3 coding sequence is TGTGCCAGCAGCTTAGGCGGGGGTGGCGAGCAGTACTTC.